Listed here are 17 T cell receptor beta chains from one sample, sequenced in a study of T cell responses to AZD1222 COVID-19 vaccine. Sequencing used immunoSEQ multiplex PCR; TCRdb keeps in-frame clones, though not all of them. The repertoire consists of approximately 160,000 clones, with 85% to 95% occurring once and the leading ten covering 0.9%. This material consisted of peripheral blood, taken on day 0 of AZD1222 vaccination. The receptors were sampled from an adult in good health.

The chain has TRBV2 and TRBJ1-5, with a possible D match to TRBD1 (6 bases). This CDR3 contains 14 residues. V lost 5 bases and J 3 bases, leaving 11 bases between the germline ends. From germline, CDR1 is SNHLY and CDR2 FYNNEI. The DNA for the CDR3 is TGTGCCAGCAGTCCCACAGGGAACAATCAGCCCCAGCATTTT. This sequence encodes CASSPTGNNQPQHF.

The chain combines TRBV4-1 with TRBJ2-6; D is undetermined. Trimming took off 2 bases at V and 0 bases at J, with 17 bases between the two ends. This CDR3 has 19 residues. CDR1 is MGHRA, CDR2 YSYEKL, per germline. CDR3 sequence reads: CASSQSRLFSGSGANVLTF. DNA of the CDR3: TGCGCCAGCAGCCAATCTAGATTATTCTCAGGCTCTGGGGCCAACGTCCTGACTTTC.

The chain joins TRBV13 to TRBJ1-1; no definite D call. V was pared by 3 bases and J by 1 base, with 6 bases between. This CDR3 spans 13 amino acids. Germline CDR1 is PRHDT and CDR2 is FYEKMQ (reference sequence). The CDR3 here is CASSFQENTEAFF. In DNA form, the CDR3 reads TGTGCCAGCAGCTTCCAAGAGAACACTGAAGCTTTCTTT.

This chain joins TRBV27 and TRBJ2-7; 10 nucleotides align to TRBD1. This CDR3 contains 16 residues. The trim removed 6 bases at V and 7 bases at J, leaving 15 bases unmatched. Germline CDR1 reads MNHEY; CDR2 reads SMNVEV (reference sequence). The CDR3 is CASSMYWTGGSGEQYF. The CDR3 region has the DNA TGTGCCAGCAGCATGTATTGGACAGGGGGTTCGGGAGAGCAGTACTTC.

The CDR3 DNA follows: TGTGCCTGGAGTCCGCCGGGCCTAGCGGGGGGGCGTAGGGGCACAGATACGCAGTATTTT. This translates into CAWSPPGLAGGRRGTDTQYF. The rearrangement uses TRBV30 and TRBJ2-3; TRBD2 matches at 12 bases. Germline trimming cut 2 bases from V and 1 base from J; bases unmatched to any gene: 16. The CDR3 is 20 residues long. Germline V lookup: CDR1 GTSNPN, CDR2 SVGIG (reference sequence). Full variable domain (missing parts from reference TRBV30 and TRBJ2-3): SQTIHQWPATLVQPVGSPLSLECTVEGTSNPNLYWYRQAAGRGLQLLFYSVGIGQISSEVPQNLSASRPQDRQFILSSKKLLLSDSGFYLCAWSPPGLAGGRRGTDTQYFGPGTRLTVL.

The rearrangement links TRBV6-1 to TRBJ2-7; D remains unclear. CDR1 is MNHNS, CDR2 SASEGT, per germline. V was clipped by 0 bases and J by 3 bases, with 3 bases between them. CDR3 length: 12 amino acids. The CDR3 DNA sequence: TGTGCCAGCAGTGAAGCGCACTACGAGCAGTACTTC. Amino acids: CASSEAHYEQYF.

The V and J genes are TRBV5-1 and TRBJ1-2; D is unresolved. V was cut by 4 bases and J by 4 bases, with 14 bases left in between. The CDR3 extends over 14 amino acids. Germline values: CDR1 SGHRS, CDR2 YFSETQ. The chain's CDR3 is CASSLSQAFYGYTF. Here the CDR3 DNA reads TGCGCCAGCAGCCTCTCCCAGGCATTCTATGGCTACACCTTC.

The chain combines TRBV6-6 with TRBJ1-1; D not certain. Trimming removed 7 bases at V and 2 bases at J, with 17 bases between. This CDR3 contains 15 residues. Germline CDR1 MNHNY, CDR2 SVGAGI (reference sequence). The CDR3 here is CASNGPITPNTEAFF. The CDR3, as DNA: TGTGCCAGCAACGGGCCCATTACCCCAAACACTGAAGCTTTCTTT.

The gene calls are TRBV3-1 (or the pseudogene TRBV3-2) and TRBJ2-5; 13 bases align to TRBD2. V was pared by 8 bases and J by 4 bases, with 7 bases of the junction left unmatched. CDR1 LGHDT and CDR2 YNNKEL come from the germline V gene (reference sequence). The CDR3 spans 15 residues. In DNA form, the CDR3 reads TGTGCCAGCTCCCAAGGACTAGCGGGGGTAGAGACCCAGTACTTC. Protein product: CASSQGLAGVETQYF.

The chain links TRBV5-1 to TRBJ1-5; possible D gene TRBD1, 5 bases. This CDR3 contains 14 residues. Germline loops: CDR1 SGHRS, CDR2 YFSETQ. V shed 1 base and J shed 7 bases, with 12 bases lying between them. The CDR3 DNA is TGCGCCAGCAGCTTGAGTCCAGGGCGCCAGCCCCAGCATTTT. Translated: CASSLSPGRQPQHF.

In the case of this clone: One end of the junction fails to match germline, which may point to a read error. This chain links TRBV24-1 with TRBJ1-5; no definite D call. The CDR3 length is 13 residues. CDR1 and CDR2 (germline): KGHDR, SFDVKD. The CDR3: CATSPGSSQPQHF. DNA for the CDR3: TGTGCCACCAGCCCCGGTAGCAGTCAGCCCCAGCATTTT.

The chain joins TRBV14 to TRBJ1-2, with 9 positions matching TRBD1. CDR3 size: 15 residues. V lost 3 bases and J lost 4; bases outside the gene matches: 6. Germline CDR1 is SGHDN and CDR2 is FVKESK. The CDR3 is CASSQGQGLTYGYTF. In DNA, the CDR3 is TGTGCCAGCAGCCAGGGACAGGGACTCACCTATGGCTACACCTTC.

The chain combines TRBV11-3 with TRBJ2-3; no clear D. The CDR3 runs to 16 residues. Per the germline V gene, CDR1 is SGHNT and CDR2 is YENEEA. The V end was cut by 0 bases, the J end by 0 bases, with 10 bases between. Here the CDR3 reads CASSLEGRTSTDTQYF. CDR3 DNA sequence: TGTGCCAGCAGCTTAGAAGGCCGTACTAGCACAGATACGCAGTATTTT. The variable domain in full, with the rest retrieved from reference TRBV11-3 and TRBJ2-3, is EAGVVQSPRYKIIEKKQPVAFWCNPISGHNTLYWYLQNLGQGPELLIRYENEEAVDDSQLPKDRFSAERLKGVDSTLKIQPAELGDSAVYLCASSLEGRTSTDTQYFGPGTRLTVL.

This sequence joins TRBV7-3 and TRBJ2-3, with 10 bases matching TRBD2. V shed 3 bases and J 1 base; nucleotides not matched to a gene: 1. CDR1 and CDR2 (germline): SGHTA, FQGTGA. The CDR3 has 15 residues. CDR3 region: CASSFGTSGTDTQYF. The CDR3 coding sequence is TGTGCCAGCAGCTTCGGGACTAGCGGCACAGATACGCAGTATTTT. Filled out from reference TRBV7-3 and TRBJ2-3, the complete variable domain reads GAGVSQTPSNKVTEKGKYVELRCDPISGHTALYWYRQSLGQGPEFLIYFQGTGAADDSGLPNDRFFAVRPEGSVSTLKIQRTERGDSAVYLCASSFGTSGTDTQYFGPGTRLTVL.

This chain joins TRBV5-1 and TRBJ2-5; 11 bases map to TRBD2. Trimming cost V 4 bases and J 1 base; bases outside gene matches: 6. The CDR3 totals 16 residues. Germline loops: CDR1 SGHRS, CDR2 YFSETQ. CDR3 bases: TGCGCCAGCAGCCCCCAGGGACTAGCGGTCCAAGAGACCCAGTACTTC. Translation: CASSPQGLAVQETQYF. Full variable domain (outside the CDR3, taken from reference TRBV5-1 and TRBJ2-5): KAGVTQTPRYLIKTRGQQVTLSCSPISGHRSVSWYQQTPGQGLQFLFEYFSETQRNKGNFPGRFSGRQFSNSRSEMNVSTLELGDSALYLCASSPQGLAVQETQYFGPGTRLLVL.

The V and J genes are TRBV5-1 and TRBJ1-2, with 7 bases identical to TRBD1. The V and J ends lost 0 bases and 1 base, in that order; junction bases with no gene match: 0. In germline, CDR1 is SGHRS, CDR2 YFSETQ. The CDR3 totals 14 residues. For the CDR3, the DNA is TGCGCCAGCAGCTTGGGGGACAGTAACTATGGCTACACCTTC. Translation gives CASSLGDSNYGYTF.

The chain has TRBV7-9 and TRBJ1-1; D unclear. Between the trimmed V and J ends, which lost 4 bases and 7 bases, there was a span of 13 bases. CDR1 is SEHNR, CDR2 FQNEAQ, per germline (reference sequence). The CDR3 sequence is 13 residues long. CDR3: CASSSDRASEAFF. The CDR3 DNA follows: TGTGCCAGCAGCTCAGATCGGGCGAGTGAAGCTTTCTTT. The entire variable domain, with the rest obtained from reference TRBV7-9 and TRBJ1-1, is as follows: DTGVSQNPRHKITKRGQNVTFRCDPISEHNRLYWYRQTLGQGPEFLTYFQNEAQLEKSRLLSDRFSAERPKGSFSTLEIQRTEQGDSAMYLCASSSDRASEAFFGQGTRLTVV.